Presented here are 2 T cell receptor beta chains from one specimen sequenced in a study of T cell repertoires in cytomegalovirus infection (dated by TCRdb to between 2018 and 2020). The sequencing machine was an Illumina HiSeq 1500. The raw public data were reprocessed by TCRdb itself: fastp quality trimming at Q25, MiXCR clonotype calling, in-frame beta chains only. All rows with the same CDR3 protein become a single entry with the most common DNA and genes. In this sample the table shows nearly 650,000 distinct CDR3 sequences, less than 25% of which occur a single time. The leading ten clones occupy approximately 8% of the sample. Specimen: CD8+ T cells from PBMCs. The origin of the receptors is a human donor in good health (CMV status not recorded). Some clones in this sample may be carry-over from other donors' samples.

The rearrangement uses TRBV25-1 and TRBJ1-5; 7 nucleotides line up with TRBD1. V was pared by 3 bases and J by 2 bases, with 1 base of the junction left unmatched. Per germline, CDR1 MGHDK and CDR2 SYGVNS. The CDR3 loop spans 14 amino acids. The CDR3 region has the DNA TGTGCCAGCAGTGACAGGGGGGGCAATCAGCCCCAGCATTTT. As protein: CASSDRGGNQPQHF.

The rearrangement uses TRBV25-1 and TRBJ2-7; 7 bases are shared with TRBD1. This CDR3 is 13 amino acids long. Germline V lookup: CDR1 MGHDK, CDR2 SYGVNS. DNA of the CDR3: TGTGCCAACAGTGGGACAGCTGGCTACGAGCAGTACGTC. It yields the protein CANSGTAGYEQYV.